This TCR beta chain was recorded in a study of cytotoxic CD8 clonotypes in ibrutinib-treated CLL. Measured with immunoSEQ multiplex PCR; TCRdb has only the in-frame clones, and not every one. The sample comprises some 65,000 clones, 45% to 65% of which are singletons, and under 15% rests with the top ten. The CDR3 extends over 12 amino acids. Trimming left V 2 bases short and J 9 bases short, with 7 bases between. Germline CDR1 and CDR2: MNHEY and SMNVEV (reference sequence). This receptor was taken from a human donor with chronic lymphocytic leukemia. This chain connects TRBV27 to TRBJ2-2; D is unclear. The starting material was PBMCs, obtained after 12 months of ibrutinib treatment. This CDR3 is CASSLAGRELFF. The CDR3 DNA reads TGTGCCAGCAGTTTAGCCGGTCGGGAGCTGTTTTTT.